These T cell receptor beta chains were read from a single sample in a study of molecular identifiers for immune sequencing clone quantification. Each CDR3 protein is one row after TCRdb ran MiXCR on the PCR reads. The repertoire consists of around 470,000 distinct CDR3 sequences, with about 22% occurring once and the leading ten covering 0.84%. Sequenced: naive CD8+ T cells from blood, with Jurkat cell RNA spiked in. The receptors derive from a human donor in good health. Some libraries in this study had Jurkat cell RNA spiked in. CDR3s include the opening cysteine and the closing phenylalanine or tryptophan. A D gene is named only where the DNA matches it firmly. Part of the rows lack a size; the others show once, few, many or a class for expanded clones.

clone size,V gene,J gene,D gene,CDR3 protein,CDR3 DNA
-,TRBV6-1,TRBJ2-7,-,CASSENGLGTYYEQYF,TGTGCCAGCAGTGAGAACGGATTGGGAACCTATTACGAGCAGTACTTC
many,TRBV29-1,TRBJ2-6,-,CSVGVVSDGANVLTF,TGCAGCGTTGGGGTGGTTTCGGACGGGGCCAACGTCCTGACTTTC
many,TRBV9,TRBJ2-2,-,CASSVDDSYTGELFF,TGTGCCAGCAGCGTAGACGACAGCTACACCGGGGAGCTGTTTTTT
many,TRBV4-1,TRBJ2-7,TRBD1,CASSQDRGNSYEQYF,TGCGCCAGCAGCCAAGACAGGGGGAACTCCTACGAGCAGTACTTC
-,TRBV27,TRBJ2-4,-,CASRLRSRGVLAKNIQYF,TGTGCCAGCAGGCTTAGGTCCCGTGGGGTACTAGCCAAAAACATTCAGTACTTC
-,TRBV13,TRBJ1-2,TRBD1,CASSSLGQGFDYGYAF,TGTGCCAGCAGCTCTTTGGGACAGGGATTTGACTATGGCTACGCCTTC
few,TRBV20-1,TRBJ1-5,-,CSARGRTGTLNQPQHF,TGCAGTGCTAGAGGCAGAACGGGGACGCTCAATCAGCCCCAGCATTTT
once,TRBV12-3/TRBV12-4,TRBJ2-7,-,CASSPGPSYEQCF,TGTGCCAGCAGTCCGGGACCGTCCTACGAGCAGTGCTTC
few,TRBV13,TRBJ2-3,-,CASSLGGLLLGYTDTQYF,TGTGCCAGCAGCTTAGGCGGTCTCTTATTGGGGTACACAGATACGCAGTATTTT
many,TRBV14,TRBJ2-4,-,CASSQGGTGIQYF,TGTGCCAGCAGCCAAGGGGGTACGGGCATTCAGTACTTC
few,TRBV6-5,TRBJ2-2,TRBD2,CASSYGIVAGGPGGELFF,TGTGCCAGCAGTTACGGAATCGTAGCGGGGGGGCCCGGCGGGGAGCTGTTTTTT
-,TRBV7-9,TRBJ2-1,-,CASSFSPGRHEQFF,TGTGCCAGCAGCTTTTCCCCCGGCCGCCATGAGCAGTTCTTC
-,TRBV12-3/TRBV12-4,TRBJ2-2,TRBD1,CASGRGTANTGELFF,TGTGCCAGCGGACGAGGGACAGCGAACACCGGGGAGCTGTTTTTT
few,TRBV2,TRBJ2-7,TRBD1,CASSEGTGLDF,TGTGCCAGCAGTGAAGGGACAGGGTTGGACTTC
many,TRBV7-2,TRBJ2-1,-,CASSLADRSPYNEQFF,TGTGCCAGCAGCTTAGCCGACAGATCGCCTTACAATGAGCAGTTCTTC
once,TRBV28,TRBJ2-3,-,CASSPRRESTDTQYF,TGTGCCAGCAGTCCTCGACGGGAGAGCACAGATACGCAGTATTTT
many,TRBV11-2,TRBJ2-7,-,CASSLGPGTPTYEQYF,TGTGCCAGCAGCTTGGGGCCCGGGACACCTACCTACGAGCAGTACTTC
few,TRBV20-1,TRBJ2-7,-,CSARDKSRVFYEQYF,TGCAGTGCTAGAGATAAAAGCAGGGTATTCTACGAGCAGTACTTC
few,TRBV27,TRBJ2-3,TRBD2,CASSLSGRALDTQYF,TGTGCCAGCAGTTTATCCGGGAGGGCCCTAGATACGCAGTATTTT
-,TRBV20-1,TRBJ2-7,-,CSAEGRFRSYEQYF,TGCAGTGCTGAAGGGAGGTTTAGGTCCTACGAGCAGTACTTC
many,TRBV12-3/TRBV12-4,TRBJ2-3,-,CASTPGRGLTDTQYF,TGTGCCAGCACCCCAGGGAGGGGGCTCACAGATACGCAGTATTTT
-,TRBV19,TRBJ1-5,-,CASSHDLYNQPQHF,TGTGCCAGTAGTCACGACCTTTACAATCAGCCCCAGCATTTT
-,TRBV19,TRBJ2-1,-,CASTQALYNEQFF,TGTGCCAGTACTCAAGCCCTCTACAATGAGCAGTTCTTC
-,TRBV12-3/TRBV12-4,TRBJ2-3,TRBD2,CASSRLAGGPSDTQYF,TGTGCCAGCAGTAGACTAGCGGGGGGGCCGTCAGATACGCAGTATTTT
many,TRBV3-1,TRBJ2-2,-,CASSQVIARATGELFF,TGTGCCAGCAGCCAAGTGATTGCTAGAGCCACCGGGGAGCTGTTTTTT
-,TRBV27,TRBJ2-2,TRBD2,CASSFLGGAGGELFF,TGTGCCAGCAGTTTCCTCGGGGGGGCTGGCGGGGAGCTGTTTTTT